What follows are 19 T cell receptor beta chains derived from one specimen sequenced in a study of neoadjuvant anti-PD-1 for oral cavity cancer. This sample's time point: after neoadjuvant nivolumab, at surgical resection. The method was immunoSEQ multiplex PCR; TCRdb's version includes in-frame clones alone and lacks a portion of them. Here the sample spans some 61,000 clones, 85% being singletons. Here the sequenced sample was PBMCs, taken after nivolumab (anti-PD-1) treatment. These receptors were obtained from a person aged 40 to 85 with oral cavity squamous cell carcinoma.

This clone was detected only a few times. CDR3 amino acids: CASSDGTGGTDTQYF. The CDR3 DNA reads TGTGCCAGCAGTGACGGGACAGGGGGCACAGATACGCAGTATTTT. The chain combines TRBV6-4 with TRBJ2-3, with 10 bases fitting TRBD1. CDR3 length: 15 amino acids. Trimming took 2 bases from V and 1 from J; bases not matched to a gene: 0. Germline values: CDR1 MRHNA, CDR2 SNTAGT.

DNA for the CDR3: TGTGCCGTCGGAGGACTAGCCAAAAACATTCAGTACTTC. Translation gives CAVGGLAKNIQYF. The chain uses TRBV10-3 and TRBJ2-4, with a tentative D call TRBD2 (5 bases). Looked up from germline, CDR1 is ENHRY and CDR2 is SYGVKD. The CDR3 is 13 residues long. The ends were cut back, 11 bases at V and 0 bases at J, with 11 bases in the middle.

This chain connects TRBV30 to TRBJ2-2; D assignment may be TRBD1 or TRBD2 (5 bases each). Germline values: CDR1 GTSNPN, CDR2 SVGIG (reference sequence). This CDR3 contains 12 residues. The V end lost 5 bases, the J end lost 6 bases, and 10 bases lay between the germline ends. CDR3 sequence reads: CAWAGGSGELFF. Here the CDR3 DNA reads TGTGCCTGGGCTGGGGGATCCGGGGAGCTGTTTTTT.

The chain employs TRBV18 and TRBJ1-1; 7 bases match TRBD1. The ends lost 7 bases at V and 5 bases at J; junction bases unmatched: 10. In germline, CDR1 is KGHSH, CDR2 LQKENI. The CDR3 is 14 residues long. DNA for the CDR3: TGTGCCAGCTTTCCACAGGGGAGGAGGACTGAAGCTTTCTTT. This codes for CASFPQGRRTEAFF.

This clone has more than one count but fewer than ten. CDR3 in amino acids: CASSPGTSVHNEQFF. The CDR3 DNA reads TGTGCCAGCAGTCCTGGGACTAGCGTCCACAATGAGCAGTTCTTC. The V gene is TRBV5-4, the J gene TRBJ2-1; 10 bases align to TRBD2. The CDR3 runs to 15 residues. The ends lost 5 bases at V and 5 bases at J; junction bases unmatched: 7. CDR1 and CDR2 (germline): SGHNT, YYREEE (reference sequence).

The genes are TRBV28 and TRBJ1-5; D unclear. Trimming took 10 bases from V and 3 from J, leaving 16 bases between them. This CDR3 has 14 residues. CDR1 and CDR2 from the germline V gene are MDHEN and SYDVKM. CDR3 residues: CATCRTELNQPQHF. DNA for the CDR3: TGTGCCACCTGCCGGACGGAACTCAATCAGCCCCAGCATTTT.

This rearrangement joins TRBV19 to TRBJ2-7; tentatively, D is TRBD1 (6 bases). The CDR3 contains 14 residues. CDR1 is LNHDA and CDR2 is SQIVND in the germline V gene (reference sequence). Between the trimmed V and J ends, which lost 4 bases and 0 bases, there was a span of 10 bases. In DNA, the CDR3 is TGTGCCAGTAGTACAGGGGACGGCTCCTACGAGCAGTACTTC. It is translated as CASSTGDGSYEQYF.

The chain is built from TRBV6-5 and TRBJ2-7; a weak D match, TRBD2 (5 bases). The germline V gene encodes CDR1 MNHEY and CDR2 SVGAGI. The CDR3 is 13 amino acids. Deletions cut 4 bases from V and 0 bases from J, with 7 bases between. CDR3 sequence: CASSSGDSYEQYF. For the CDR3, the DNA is TGTGCCAGCAGTTCCGGGGACTCCTACGAGCAGTACTTC.

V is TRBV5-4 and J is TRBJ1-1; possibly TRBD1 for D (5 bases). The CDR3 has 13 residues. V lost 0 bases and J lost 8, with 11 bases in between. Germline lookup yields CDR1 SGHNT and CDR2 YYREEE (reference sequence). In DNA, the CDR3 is TGTGCCAGCAGCTTGGTCTGGGGGGGAGAAGCTTTCTTT. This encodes CASSLVWGGEAFF.

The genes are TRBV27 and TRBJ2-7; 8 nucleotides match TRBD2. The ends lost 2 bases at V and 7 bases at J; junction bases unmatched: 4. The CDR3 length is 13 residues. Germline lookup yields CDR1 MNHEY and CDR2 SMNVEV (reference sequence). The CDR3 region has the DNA TGTGCCAGCAGTTTAAGGTCGGGGGGGGAGCAGTACTTC. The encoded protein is CASSLRSGGEQYF.

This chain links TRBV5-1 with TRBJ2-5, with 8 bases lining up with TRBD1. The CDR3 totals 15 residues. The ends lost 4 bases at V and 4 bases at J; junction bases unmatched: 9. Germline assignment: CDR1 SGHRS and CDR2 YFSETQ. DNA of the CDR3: TGCGCCAGCAGCGGAGGACAGGGTGCGGGAGAGACCCAGTACTTC. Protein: CASSGGQGAGETQYF.

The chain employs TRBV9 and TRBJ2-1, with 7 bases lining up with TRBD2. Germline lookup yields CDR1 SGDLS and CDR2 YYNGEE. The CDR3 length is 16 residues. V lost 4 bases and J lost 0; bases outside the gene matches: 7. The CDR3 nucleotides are TGTGCCAGCAGCCCCGAAGCGGGGAACTCCTACAATGAGCAGTTCTTC. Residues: CASSPEAGNSYNEQFF.

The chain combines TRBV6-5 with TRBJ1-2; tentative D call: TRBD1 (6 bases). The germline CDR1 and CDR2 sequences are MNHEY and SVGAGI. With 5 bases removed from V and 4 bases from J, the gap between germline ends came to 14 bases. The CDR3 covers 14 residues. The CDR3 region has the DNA TGTGCCAGCAGTAACGGGGGCAGGGCCTATGGCTACACCTTC. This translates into CASSNGGRAYGYTF.

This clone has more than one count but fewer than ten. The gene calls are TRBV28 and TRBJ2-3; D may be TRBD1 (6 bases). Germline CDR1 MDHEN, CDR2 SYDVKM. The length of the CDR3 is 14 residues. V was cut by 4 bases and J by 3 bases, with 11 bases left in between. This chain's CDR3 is CASSSGQPTDTQYF. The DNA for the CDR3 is TGTGCCAGCAGTTCCGGACAGCCAACAGATACGCAGTATTTT.

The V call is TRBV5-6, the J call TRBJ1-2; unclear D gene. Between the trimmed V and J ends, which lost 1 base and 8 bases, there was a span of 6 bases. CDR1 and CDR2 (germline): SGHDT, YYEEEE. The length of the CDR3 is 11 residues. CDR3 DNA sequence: TGTGCCAGCAGCTTGTCCGCCGGCTACACCTTC. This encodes CASSLSAGYTF.

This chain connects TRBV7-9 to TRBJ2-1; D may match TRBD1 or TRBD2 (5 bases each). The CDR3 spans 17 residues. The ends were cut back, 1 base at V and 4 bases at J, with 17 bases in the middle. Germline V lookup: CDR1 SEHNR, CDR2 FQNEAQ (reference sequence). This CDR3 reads CASSLGGQGRGYNEQFF. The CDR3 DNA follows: TGTGCCAGCAGCTTAGGCGGACAAGGGCGAGGGTACAATGAGCAGTTCTTC.

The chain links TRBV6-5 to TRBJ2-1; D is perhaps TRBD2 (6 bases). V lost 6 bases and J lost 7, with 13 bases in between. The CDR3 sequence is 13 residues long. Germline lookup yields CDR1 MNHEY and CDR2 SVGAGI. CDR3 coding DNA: TGTGCCAGCAGGGGACTCGCAGGGAATGAGCAGTTCTTC. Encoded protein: CASRGLAGNEQFF.

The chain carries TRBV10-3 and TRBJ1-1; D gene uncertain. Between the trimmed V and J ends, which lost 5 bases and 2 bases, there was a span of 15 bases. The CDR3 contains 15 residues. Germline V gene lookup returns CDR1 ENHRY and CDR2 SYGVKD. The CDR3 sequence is CAISNTGPGNTEAFF. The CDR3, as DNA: TGTGCCATCAGTAATACCGGGCCCGGAAACACTGAAGCTTTCTTT.

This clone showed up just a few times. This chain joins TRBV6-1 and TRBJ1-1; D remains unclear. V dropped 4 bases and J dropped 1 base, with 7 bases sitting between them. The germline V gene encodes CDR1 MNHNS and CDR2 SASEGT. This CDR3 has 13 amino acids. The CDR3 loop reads CASSGWENTEAFF. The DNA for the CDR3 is TGTGCCAGCAGTGGATGGGAGAACACTGAAGCTTTCTTT.